This is a list of T cell receptor beta chains from one sample in a study of CD8+ T cells in alopecia areata. The table came from immunoSEQ multiplex PCR; TCRdb's copy has only in-frame clones and leaves some out. Here the sample spans some 190,000 clones, 50% to 60% being singletons. The sequenced sample was CD4+ T cells sorted from blood, obtained at week 4, from a patient treated with tofacitinib. All receptors come from a human donor with alopecia areata. The CDR3 runs from the conserved cysteine through the conserved F or W. A D gene is named only where the DNA matches it firmly. Clone size, where shown, is once, few, many, or a class for clones that have expanded.

len: 12; d_gene: .; abundance: .; j_gene: TRBJ2-3; v_gene: TRBV30; CDR3nt: TGTGCCTGGAGTGACAGCACAGATACGCAGTATTTT; CDR3aa: CAWSDSTDTQYF
len: 11; d_gene: .; abundance: .; j_gene: TRBJ2-1; v_gene: TRBV10-3; CDR3nt: TGTGCCATCCGGGGGCGGAGTGAGCAGTTCTTC; CDR3aa: CAIRGRSEQFF
len: 15; d_gene: .; abundance: .; j_gene: TRBJ2-1; v_gene: TRBV6-5; CDR3nt: TGTGCCAGCTCGTCTGGTCCACAGGGTTACAATGAGCAGTTCTTC; CDR3aa: CASSSGPQGYNEQFF
len: 13; d_gene: .; abundance: .; j_gene: TRBJ1-5; v_gene: TRBV27; CDR3nt: TGTGCCAGCAGTTTAGTTGCGAATCAGCCCCAGCATTTT; CDR3aa: CASSLVANQPQHF
len: 14; d_gene: .; abundance: few; j_gene: TRBJ1-2; v_gene: TRBV7-2; CDR3nt: TGTGCCAGCAGCTTAGTCCGGGCAGAATATGGCTACACCTTC; CDR3aa: CASSLVRAEYGYTF
len: 18; d_gene: TRBD2; abundance: .; j_gene: TRBJ2-3; v_gene: TRBV9; CDR3nt: TGTGCCAGCAGCGTAGTGGCTAGCGGGAGGCAACGGACAGATACGCAGTATTTT; CDR3aa: CASSVVASGRQRTDTQYF
len: 14; d_gene: .; abundance: .; j_gene: TRBJ1-1; v_gene: TRBV27; CDR3nt: TGTGCCAGCAGACAGGACAGAGTGAACACTGAAGCTTTCTTT; CDR3aa: CASRQDRVNTEAFF
len: 14; d_gene: TRBD1; abundance: few; j_gene: TRBJ1-5; v_gene: TRBV6-1; CDR3nt: TGTGCCAGCAGTGAAGGAGGGGGCGGTCAGCCCCAGCATTTT; CDR3aa: CASSEGGGGQPQHF
len: 15; d_gene: TRBD2; abundance: .; j_gene: TRBJ2-5; v_gene: TRBV9; CDR3nt: TGTGCCAGCAGCGTAGCGGCGGGAGGGGGGGAGACCCAGTACTTC; CDR3aa: CASSVAAGGGETQYF
len: 14; d_gene: .; abundance: .; j_gene: TRBJ2-1; v_gene: TRBV7-3; CDR3nt: TGTGCCAGCAGCTTAAGTGCCATCGGGGATGAGCAGTTCTTC; CDR3aa: CASSLSAIGDEQFF
len: 15; d_gene: .; abundance: few; j_gene: TRBJ1-2; v_gene: TRBV29-1; CDR3nt: TGCAGCGTTGAAAGTAACGGGGCGAGGGGCTATGGCTACACCTTC; CDR3aa: CSVESNGARGYGYTF
len: 14; d_gene: .; abundance: .; j_gene: TRBJ2-3; v_gene: TRBV5-1; CDR3nt: TGCGCCAGCAGCCCTCCCTCAGCCGCTGATACGCAGTATTTT; CDR3aa: CASSPPSAADTQYF
len: 14; d_gene: .; abundance: once; j_gene: TRBJ2-7; v_gene: TRBV7-2; CDR3nt: TGTGCCAGCAGCTTAACAAACCGAAAGGGGGGGCAGTACTTC; CDR3aa: CASSLTNRKGGQYF
len: 15; d_gene: TRBD2; abundance: .; j_gene: TRBJ2-1; v_gene: TRBV30; CDR3nt: TGTGCCTGGACCGAGGGACTAGCGGGACCCAATGAGCAGTTCTTC; CDR3aa: CAWTEGLAGPNEQFF
len: 14; d_gene: .; abundance: .; j_gene: TRBJ2-1; v_gene: TRBV5-1; CDR3nt: TGCGCCAGCAGCTTGGTAGGGGATTACAATGAGCAGTTCTTC; CDR3aa: CASSLVGDYNEQFF
len: 17; d_gene: TRBD2; abundance: once; j_gene: TRBJ2-5; v_gene: TRBV10-3; CDR3nt: TGTGCCATCAGGGGCACGAGAGGGCTAGCGGGAGAAGAGACCCAGTACTTC; CDR3aa: CAIRGTRGLAGEETQYF
len: 15; d_gene: .; abundance: .; j_gene: TRBJ2-7; v_gene: TRBV7-2; CDR3nt: TGTGCCAGCAGCTTAATGAGGGACCAACCCTACGAGCAGTACTTC; CDR3aa: CASSLMRDQPYEQYF
len: 16; d_gene: .; abundance: .; j_gene: TRBJ1-1; v_gene: TRBV6-5; CDR3nt: TGTGCCAGCAGTTACTCGTTTGCAGGGATAGGCACTGAAGCTTTCTTT; CDR3aa: CASSYSFAGIGTEAFF
len: 15; d_gene: .; abundance: .; j_gene: TRBJ2-1; v_gene: TRBV11-1; CDR3nt: TGTGCCAGCTCCGGGTCGGGGTTGGGCTACAATGAGCAGTTCTTC; CDR3aa: CASSGSGLGYNEQFF
len: 14; d_gene: .; abundance: .; j_gene: TRBJ1-2; v_gene: TRBV30; CDR3nt: TGTGCCTGGAGGCCAAGACAGTCGAACTATGGCTACACCTTC; CDR3aa: CAWRPRQSNYGYTF
len: 15; d_gene: .; abundance: .; j_gene: TRBJ2-2; v_gene: TRBV30; CDR3nt: TGTGCCTGGAGGCCCAAGGTGGGGGCAGGCGGGGAGCTGTTTTTT; CDR3aa: CAWRPKVGAGGELFF
len: 13; d_gene: .; abundance: .; j_gene: TRBJ2-5; v_gene: TRBV10-3; CDR3nt: TGTGCCATCAGTGAAGAGGGAAAAGAGACCCAGTACTTC; CDR3aa: CAISEEGKETQYF
len: 12; d_gene: TRBD2; abundance: few; j_gene: TRBJ2-7; v_gene: TRBV29-1; CDR3nt: TGCAGCGCCCTCGGGCGGGAGGACGAGCAGTACTTC; CDR3aa: CSALGREDEQYF
len: 13; d_gene: TRBD1; abundance: .; j_gene: TRBJ1-2; v_gene: TRBV5-1; CDR3nt: TGCGCCAGCAGCTGGGGACAGACCTATGGCTACACCTTC; CDR3aa: CASSWGQTYGYTF
len: 16; d_gene: TRBD2; abundance: few; j_gene: TRBJ2-2; v_gene: TRBV10-3; CDR3nt: TGTGCCATTACAAGGCTAGCGGGGATGAACACCGGGGAGCTGTTTTTT; CDR3aa: CAITRLAGMNTGELFF
len: 11; d_gene: .; abundance: .; j_gene: TRBJ2-7; v_gene: TRBV29-1; CDR3nt: TGCAGCGTTGAGACATCCTACGAGCAGTACTTC; CDR3aa: CSVETSYEQYF
len: 12; d_gene: .; abundance: .; j_gene: TRBJ1-2; v_gene: TRBV19; CDR3nt: TGTGCCAGTAGAGGAGCCAACTATGGCTACACCTTC; CDR3aa: CASRGANYGYTF
len: 15; d_gene: .; abundance: .; j_gene: TRBJ2-1; v_gene: TRBV29-1; CDR3nt: TGCAGCGTTGTCAAGGGGGTATCCGGGTACAATGAGCAGTTCTTC; CDR3aa: CSVVKGVSGYNEQFF
len: 16; d_gene: TRBD2; abundance: .; j_gene: TRBJ2-3; v_gene: TRBV4-3; CDR3nt: TGCGCCAGCAGCCAATTACTAGCGGGAGGAGCAGATACGCAGTATTTT; CDR3aa: CASSQLLAGGADTQYF
len: 15; d_gene: TRBD1; abundance: .; j_gene: TRBJ2-5; v_gene: TRBV19; CDR3nt: TGTGCCAGTAGTACCACTGGACAGGGGGCAGAGACCCAGTACTTC; CDR3aa: CASSTTGQGAETQYF
len: 17; d_gene: TRBD2; abundance: .; j_gene: TRBJ2-7; v_gene: TRBV7-9; CDR3nt: TGTGCCAGCAGCTCGGGACTAGCGGGAGGGCTTTGGCGGGAGCAGTACTTC; CDR3aa: CASSSGLAGGLWREQYF
len: 13; d_gene: TRBD1; abundance: once; j_gene: TRBJ1-5; v_gene: TRBV28; CDR3nt: TGTGCCAGCAGGAACAGGGGAAATCAGCCCCAGCATTTT; CDR3aa: CASRNRGNQPQHF
len: 10; d_gene: .; abundance: .; j_gene: TRBJ1-1; v_gene: TRBV29-1; CDR3nt: TGCAGCGTTGAAGGCGGAAAAGCTTTCTTT; CDR3aa: CSVEGGKAFF
len: 15; d_gene: TRBD1; abundance: once; j_gene: TRBJ1-5; v_gene: TRBV30; CDR3nt: TGTGCCTGGAGTCTCCCAGGGAGGGGGCATCAGCCCCAGCATTTT; CDR3aa: CAWSLPGRGHQPQHF
len: 15; d_gene: TRBD1; abundance: once; j_gene: TRBJ2-1; v_gene: TRBV29-1; CDR3nt: TGCAGCGTTGAAGGTGGGACAGGGACCTACAATGAGCAGTTCTTC; CDR3aa: CSVEGGTGTYNEQFF